This T cell receptor beta chain is drawn from a study of T cells in Graves' hyperthyroidism and ophthalmopathy. RNA transcripts were the template for amplifying TCR beta CDR3 regions. The HTBI primer set served for first-round RT-PCR of the TCR CDR3. TCRdb called the multiplex PCR reads again in MiXCR, with one record for every CDR3 protein. The sample consists of about 350,000 distinct CDR3 sequences, around 15% of them appearing once. Each ophthalmopathy patient scored at least 3 on the Clinical Activity Score and at least 4 on NOSPECS grade, with duration under 3 months. A patient was excluded if there was uncontrolled infection, other autoimmune disease, pregnancy or lactation. From approximately 9.3 ml of fresh peripheral blood, PBMCs were isolated. This clonotype was seen a few times. The CDR3 has 16 residues. V lost 1 base to trimming and J lost 1 base, with 13 bases between them. The germline V gene has CDR1 LNHDA and CDR2 SQIVND (reference sequence).

V usage is TRBV19 and J usage is TRBJ2-5; D may be TRBD2 (5 bases). The receptor was isolated from an older woman with Graves' ophthalmopathy. Sequencing was performed on blood. CDR3 in amino acids: CASSIVRTSGQETQYF. The DNA for the CDR3 is TGTGCCAGTAGTATAGTCCGGACGAGCGGCCAAGAGACCCAGTACTTC.